The 10 T cell receptor beta chains below come from one sample, sequenced in a study of post-analysis software for immune sequencing data. Every TCR beta cDNA library bore unique molecular identifiers. TCRdb processed the PCR reads anew with MiXCR; each CDR3 protein has one entry. The sample consists of about half a million distinct CDR3 sequences, 34% of them appearing once. Antigens for these TCRs are unknown. Overall study results and limits: In patients, TRBV5-6, TRBV5-1 and TRBV20-1 belonged to four or five TRBV segments found more frequently than in controls.

Sequenced sample: blood. These receptors were taken from a girl aged 2 to 17 with multiple sclerosis.

This clonotype occurred a few times. The chain employs TRBV12-3 or TRBV12-4 and TRBJ2-7; D uncertain. Deletions cut 4 bases from V and 2 bases from J, with 6 bases between. This CDR3 spans 12 amino acids. Written as DNA, the CDR3 is TGTGCCAGCAGTTCCTTGGCCTACGAGCAGTACTTC. It is translated as CASSSLAYEQYF.

J is TRBJ1-5 and V is TRBV12-3 or TRBV12-4, with 10 bases that match TRBD1. This CDR3 spans 15 amino acids. V dropped 5 bases and J dropped 6; count of bases not matched to a gene: 7. The chain's CDR3 is CASSPGTGDSQPQHF. As DNA, the CDR3 is TGTGCCAGCAGTCCCGGGACAGGGGATAGTCAGCCCCAGCATTTT.

The table lists this clonotype with a few counts. As DNA, the CDR3 is TGTGCCAGCAGCCTGGCCCCGGGACAGGGGCCAGAGACCCAGTACTTC. Protein product: CASSLAPGQGPETQYF. V and J are TRBV7-9 and TRBJ2-5; 10 bases match TRBD1. The V gene end was trimmed by 5 bases and the J gene end by 4 bases; junction bases not matched to a gene: 10. Germline CDR1 and CDR2: SEHNR and FQNEAQ (reference sequence). This CDR3 has 16 amino acids.

The chain recombines TRBV5-1 with TRBJ2-1, with 14 positions matching TRBD2. Germline V CDR1 and CDR2: SGHRS, YFSETQ. The CDR3 is 18 residues long. The V gene end was trimmed by 3 bases and the J gene end by 8 bases; junction bases not matched to a gene: 13. CDR3 nucleotide sequence: TGCGCCAGCAGCTCACATTCCGGGACTAGCGGGAGCCCGGATGAGCAGTTCTTC. The encoded protein is CASSSHSGTSGSPDEQFF.

The chain links TRBV28 to TRBJ2-1; D uncertain. There are 10 residues in the CDR3. V was pared by 5 bases and J by 12 bases, with 8 bases between. Per germline, CDR1 MDHEN and CDR2 SYDVKM. The CDR3 here is CASSNSLQFF. In nucleotides, the CDR3 is TGTGCCAGCAGTAACAGTCTGCAGTTCTTC.

The chain links TRBV18 to TRBJ1-2; no definite D call. The CDR3 has 13 residues. Trimming stripped 4 bases from V and 6 bases from J, with 12 bases between. Looked up from germline, CDR1 is KGHSH and CDR2 is LQKENI. The CDR3, as DNA: TGTGCCAGCTCACTACTCAGTACAGATGGCTACACCTTC. It codes for CASSLLSTDGYTF.

In regard to this clonotype: One junction end disagrees with the germline gene, perhaps due to a read error. The chain recombines TRBV20-1 with TRBJ2-1, with D perhaps TRBD2 (6 bases). The CDR3 loop spans 15 amino acids. CDR1 is DFQATT and CDR2 is SNEGSKA in the germline V gene (reference sequence). The CDR3 sequence is CSARGGASSYNEPFF. The CDR3 DNA reads as TGCAGTGCTAGAGGCGGGGCGAGCTCCTACAATGAGCCGTTCTTC.

The chain links TRBV2 to TRBJ2-4; weak D call: TRBD1 (6 bases). This CDR3 region has 14 residues. Germline V gene data show CDR1 as SNHLY and CDR2 as FYNNEI. Trimming stripped 6 bases from V and 4 bases from J, with 13 bases between. The DNA of the CDR3 is TGTGCCAGCAGGGACAGTGGTGGGAAAAACATTCAGTACTTC. Translated: CASRDSGGKNIQYF.

The rearrangement joins TRBV12-3 or TRBV12-4 to TRBJ1-2; TRBD1 matches at 8 bases. V shed 6 bases, J shed 2 bases, and the junction held 8 bases outside the gene matches. This CDR3 spans 15 amino acids. The DNA for the CDR3 is TGTGCCAGCAGGGCCCGGACAGGGAGGAACTATGGCTACACCTTC. This encodes CASRARTGRNYGYTF.

This clonotype was counted only a few times. The gene calls are TRBV5-1 and TRBJ2-7; D call uncertain. Germline V gene data show CDR1 as SGHRS and CDR2 as YFSETQ. The ends were cut back, 3 bases at V and 3 bases at J, with 10 bases in the middle. The CDR3 runs 13 residues. CDR3 DNA: TGCGCCAGCAGCTCGACCAGGAACTACGAGCAGTACTTC. The encoded protein is CASSSTRNYEQYF.